A single sample is the source of the 16 T cell receptor beta chains below, sequenced in a study of T cells in Graves' hyperthyroidism and ophthalmopathy. TCR beta CDR3 regions were amplified from RNA. TCR CDR3 regions were first amplified by RT-PCR with HTBI primers. TCRdb itself ran the multiplex PCR reads through MiXCR, one entry per CDR3 protein. The table has about 400,000 distinct CDR3 sequences, roughly 15% seen once; the top ten hold 5.3%. Material: blood. The source of these receptors is a woman aged 18 to 35 with Graves' hyperthyroidism.

This clonotype has a count of ten or more. The rearrangement links TRBV28 to TRBJ2-3; TRBD1 is a possible D gene (5 bases). Trimming left V 2 bases short and J 8 bases short, with 17 bases between. CDR3 size: 15 residues. CDR1 and CDR2 (germline): MDHEN, SYDVKM. CDR3 region: CASSLVGTAQGTQYF. CDR3 nucleotide sequence: TGTGCCAGCAGTTTAGTGGGAACGGCCCAGGGTACGCAGTATTTT.

V and J are TRBV2 and TRBJ1-6, with 7 bases fitting TRBD1. The ends lost 8 bases at V and 7 bases at J; junction bases unmatched: 8. The CDR3 extends over 14 amino acids. CDR1 SNHLY and CDR2 FYNNEI come from the germline V gene. This CDR3 is CASCLTGPNSPLHF. The DNA of the CDR3 is TGTGCCAGCTGCTTGACAGGGCCAAATTCACCCCTCCACTTT.

This clonotype was found many times. The CDR3 spells CASSASGRGTEAFF. CDR3 sequence (DNA): TGCGCCAGCAGTGCGAGTGGACGGGGCACTGAAGCTTTCTTT. This chain joins TRBV10-1 and TRBJ1-1, with D unresolved. This CDR3 spans 14 amino acids. The germline gives CDR1 WNHNN, CDR2 SYGVQD (reference sequence). Trimming took off 4 bases at V and 4 bases at J, with 13 bases between the two ends.

This clonotype was detected many times. This sequence joins TRBV5-1 and TRBJ2-5; 9 bases match TRBD1. V shed 4 bases and J 5 bases; nucleotides not matched to a gene: 9. This CDR3 is 15 amino acids long. The germline V gene encodes CDR1 SGHRS and CDR2 YFSETQ. The DNA of the CDR3 is TGCGCCAGCAGCCGACAGGGGGAATCGGCGGAGACCCAGTACTTC. Its protein is CASSRQGESAETQYF. Combining the CDR3 with reference TRBV5-1 and TRBJ2-5 gives the whole variable domain KAGVTQTPRYLIKTRGQQVTLSCSPISGHRSVSWYQQTPGQGLQFLFEYFSETQRNKGNFPGRFSGRQFSNSRSEMNVSTLELGDSALYLCASSRQGESAETQYFGPGTRLLVL.

This clonotype has a count of ten or more. The chain uses TRBV7-2 and TRBJ2-7; 8 nucleotides agree with TRBD2. The CDR3 is 16 residues long. The junction had 11 bases not matched to a gene; V was cut back by 5 bases and J by 2 bases. Germline V gene data show CDR1 as SGHTA and CDR2 as FQGNSA. The CDR3 is CASSTTVTSGTYEQYF. The CDR3, as DNA: TGTGCCAGCAGCACAACGGTTACTAGCGGCACCTACGAGCAGTACTTC.

A word on this clonotype: Just one base apart from a much larger clone, this may be a read error. CDR3 sequence reads: CATRRATGTGELLF. CDR3 nucleotide sequence: TGTGCCACCCGTCGGGCTACCGGCACCGGGGAGCTGCTTTTT. The V call is TRBV12-3 or TRBV12-4, the J call TRBJ2-2; tentatively, D is TRBD2 (5 bases). The CDR3 consists of 14 residues.

This clonotype was detected only a few times. A much larger clone is a single base away; this may be a read error. The rearrangement links TRBV2 to TRBJ2-5; 9 bases agree with TRBD2. This CDR3 comprises 15 residues. Germline CDR1 reads SNHLY; CDR2 reads FYNNEI. V lost 3 bases and J lost 7; bases outside the gene matches: 9. The DNA for the CDR3 is TGTGCCAGCAGTGAGACTAGCGGAAGCAGAGGGACCCAGTACTTC. This encodes CASSETSGSRGTQYF.

This clonotype has a count of ten or more. The gene calls are TRBV27 and TRBJ2-3, with 7 nucleotides matching TRBD2. CDR1 and CDR2 (germline): MNHEY, SMNVEV (reference sequence). V lost 3 bases to trimming and J lost 3 bases; unmatched junction nucleotides: 12. This CDR3 is built from 17 residues. DNA for the CDR3: TGTGCCAGCAGTTTTCGCGGGAGTTCAGCCCTTACAGATACGCAGTATTTT. It codes for CASSFRGSSALTDTQYF.

In this sample, this clonotype turned up a few times. The rearrangement links TRBV6-2 or TRBV6-3 to TRBJ2-2; 11 bases match TRBD2. CDR3 length equals 15 residues. CDR1 is MNHEY and CDR2 is SVGEGT in the germline V gene. V shed 2 bases and J 6 bases; nucleotides not matched to a gene: 2. CDR3 nucleotide sequence: TGTGCCAGCAGTTACGCGGGACTAGCGGCCGGGGAGCTGTTTTTT. It codes for CASSYAGLAAGELFF.

Many counts were recorded for this clonotype. V is TRBV6-1 and J is TRBJ1-2; TRBD1 matches at 8 bases. Per the germline V gene, CDR1 is MNHNS and CDR2 is SASEGT. The CDR3 length is 17 residues. Trimming cost V 2 bases and J 2 bases; bases outside gene matches: 10. CDR3 sequence: CASSEQAGQELNYGYTF. The DNA of the CDR3 is TGTGCCAGCAGTGAACAGGCGGGACAGGAACTGAACTATGGCTACACCTTC.

The V and J genes are TRBV10-2 and TRBJ1-5, with 7 bases aligning to TRBD1. This CDR3 is built from 15 residues. From germline, CDR1 is WSHSY and CDR2 SAAADI. V was pared by 6 bases and J by 6 bases, with 11 bases of the junction left unmatched. CDR3 residues: CASSHRGVVGQPQHF. The CDR3 DNA follows: TGCGCCAGCAGCCACAGGGGAGTAGTGGGTCAGCCCCAGCATTTT.

The table lists this clonotype with a few counts. This sequence joins TRBV9 and TRBJ2-5; D unresolved. The CDR3 consists of 15 residues. The V gene lost 2 bases and the J gene lost 2 bases, with 13 bases spanning the gap. The V gene's germline CDR1 is SGDLS and CDR2 YYNGEE. The DNA of the CDR3 is TGTGCCAGCAGCGTGTGGGTAGGGCGGCAAGAGACCCAGTACTTC. It translates to CASSVWVGRQETQYF.

This chain uses TRBV5-4 with TRBJ2-4, with 13 positions matching TRBD2. Trimming at V came to 4 bases and at J to 0 bases, leaving 7 bases not matched to a gene. The CDR3 runs to 18 residues. The germline gives CDR1 SGHNT, CDR2 YYREEE (reference sequence). The CDR3 spells CASSPGLAGDGAKNIQYF. CDR3 nucleotides: TGTGCCAGCAGCCCAGGACTAGCGGGAGATGGAGCCAAAAACATTCAGTACTTC.

V gene TRBV19 combines with J gene TRBJ2-1; TRBD1 might be the D (5 bases). This CDR3 has 13 residues. Trimming stripped 4 bases from V and 2 bases from J, with 6 bases between. The germline V gene has CDR1 LNHDA and CDR2 SQIVND (reference sequence). The CDR3 region is CASSTDTYNEQFF. For the CDR3, the DNA is TGTGCCAGTAGTACGGACACCTACAATGAGCAGTTCTTC.

There are a few counts of this clonotype. The V gene is TRBV9, the J gene TRBJ2-1; 10 bases map to TRBD2. Per the germline V gene, CDR1 is SGDLS and CDR2 is YYNGEE. The CDR3 length is 15 residues. The J segment lost 6 bases and the V segment lost 2 bases, leaving 5 bases of the junction unmatched. The CDR3 DNA reads TGTGCCAGCAGCGTCCTAGCGGGAGCGGCCAATGAGCAGTTCTTC. Its translation: CASSVLAGAANEQFF.

This clonotype was picked up many times. This chain links TRBV12-3 or TRBV12-4 with TRBJ1-2; D gene uncertain. The CDR3 contains 13 residues. V was pared by 2 bases and J by 7 bases, with 11 bases between. CDR3 protein: CASSLQGRSGYTF. The DNA for the CDR3 is TGTGCCAGCAGTTTACAAGGGCGTAGTGGCTACACCTTC.